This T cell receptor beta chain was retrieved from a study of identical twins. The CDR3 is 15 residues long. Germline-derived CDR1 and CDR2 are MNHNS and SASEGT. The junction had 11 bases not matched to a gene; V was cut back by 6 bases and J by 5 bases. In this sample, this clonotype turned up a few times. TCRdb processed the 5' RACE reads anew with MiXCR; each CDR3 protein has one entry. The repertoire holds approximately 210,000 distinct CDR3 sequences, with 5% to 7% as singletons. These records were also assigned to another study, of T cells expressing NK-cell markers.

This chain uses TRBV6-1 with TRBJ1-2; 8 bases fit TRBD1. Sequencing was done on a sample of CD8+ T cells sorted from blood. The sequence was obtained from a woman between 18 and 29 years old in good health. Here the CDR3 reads CASRAGTGIRYGYTF. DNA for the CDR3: TGTGCCAGCAGGGCCGGGACAGGAATTCGGTATGGCTACACCTTC.